This entry lists 6 T cell receptor beta chains sequenced from one sample in a study of beta chain features in type 1 diabetes. The whole isolated RNA underwent reverse transcription, so sequencing captured expressed TCRB transcripts. Method: immunoSEQ multiplex PCR; TCRdb's copy keeps in-frame clones and lacks some. This sample has 300,000 to 350,000 clones, with less than 10% found just once. The sequencing sample was made of central memory CD4+ T cells from blood. These receptors came from a woman between 18 and 29 years old in good health.

This chain connects TRBV15 to TRBJ2-3; 16 bases fit TRBD2. The CDR3 loop spans 18 amino acids. V shed 1 base, J shed 1 base, and the junction held 2 bases outside the gene matches. Germline lookup yields CDR1 LNHNV and CDR2 YYDKDF (reference sequence). The CDR3 nucleotides read TGTGCCACCAGCAGAGCCGGGACTAGCGGGAGGGGCACAGATACGCAGTATTTT. It encodes CATSRAGTSGRGTDTQYF.

This clone was detected ten times or more. The J gene is TRBJ2-2, the V gene TRBV7-9; D is tentatively TRBD1 or TRBD2 (5 bases each). V was shortened by 8 bases and J by 4 bases, with 20 bases between the two germline ends. CDR3 length: 16 amino acids. Germline CDR1 reads SEHNR; CDR2 reads FQNEAQ (reference sequence). The CDR3 DNA is TGTGCCAGCTCAACGGGGACCACAGTGCTCACCGGGGAGCTGTTTTTT. It codes for CASSTGTTVLTGELFF. The full variable domain, with the rest looked up from reference TRBV7-9 and TRBJ2-2, is DTGVSQNPRHKITKRGQNVTFRCDPISEHNRLYWYRQTLGQGPEFLTYFQNEAQLEKSRLLSDRFSAERPKGSFSTLEIQRTEQGDSAMYLCASSTGTTVLTGELFFGEGSRLTVL.

A few counts support this clone. The chain joins TRBV5-6 to TRBJ2-5; TRBD1 aligns across 9 bases. V shed 4 bases and J 4 bases; nucleotides not matched to a gene: 5. Germline values: CDR1 SGHDT, CDR2 YYEEEE. The CDR3 totals 14 residues. The CDR3 coding sequence is TGTGCCAGCAGCCCCACGACAGGGGGAGAGACCCAGTACTTC. Amino acids: CASSPTTGGETQYF.

A few counts support this clone. The gene calls are TRBV6-1 and TRBJ2-1; D is uncertain. CDR1 and CDR2 (germline): MNHNS, SASEGT. Trimming cost V 5 bases and J 7 bases, with 3 bases left between them. This CDR3 has 10 residues. CDR3 coding DNA: TGTGCCAGCAGTCTAAATGAGCAGTTCTTC. This sequence encodes CASSLNEQFF.

This clone was observed a few times. The gene calls are TRBV7-6 and TRBJ2-3; TRBD1 aligns across 7 bases. The length of the CDR3 is 16 residues. The germline V gene encodes CDR1 SGHVS and CDR2 FNYEAQ. The J segment lost 3 bases and the V segment lost 5 bases, leaving 11 bases of the junction unmatched. CDR3 protein: CASSPRPGQTTDTQYF. The CDR3 DNA reads TGTGCCAGCAGCCCCCGGCCGGGACAGACGACAGATACGCAGTATTTT. Using reference TRBV7-6 and TRBJ2-3 for the parts outside the CDR3, the full variable domain is GAGVSQSPRYKVTKRGQDVALRCDPISGHVSLYWYRQALGQGPEFLTYFNYEAQQDKSGLPNDRFSAERPEGSISTLTIQRTEQRDSAMYRCASSPRPGQTTDTQYFGPGTRLTVL.

The genes are TRBV19 and TRBJ2-6; 8 positions match TRBD1. There are 16 residues in the CDR3. The germline V gene encodes CDR1 LNHDA and CDR2 SQIVND (reference sequence). The V and J ends lost 7 bases and 0 bases, in that order; junction bases with no gene match: 5. CDR3: CASTKQGASGANVLTF. CDR3 nucleotides: TGTGCCAGTACCAAGCAGGGGGCCTCTGGGGCCAACGTCCTGACTTTC. The whole variable domain, filled in from reference TRBV19 and TRBJ2-6, reads DGGITQSPKYLFRKEGQNVTLSCEQNLNHDAMYWYRQDPGQGLRLIYYSQIVNDFQKGDIAEGYSVSREKKESFPLTVTSAQKNPTAFYLCASTKQGASGANVLTFGAGSRLTVL.